These T cell receptor beta chains were read from a single sample in a study of early T cells in non-severe SARS-CoV-2 infection. TCRdb reprocessed the 5' RACE reads with MiXCR, giving one entry per CDR3 protein. The sample consists of about 34,000 distinct CDR3 sequences, approximately 5.4% of them appearing once. Source material: whole blood. These receptors all come from an adult who was a healthcare worker with PCR-confirmed SARS-CoV-2 infection or an uninfected control (not recorded which). CDR3s include the opening cysteine and the closing phenylalanine or tryptophan. A D gene is named only where the DNA matches it firmly. Clone size is shown for a subset of rows, as once, few, many or a class of expanded clone.

J gene: TRBJ2-2
V gene: TRBV5-1
clone size: many
D gene: TRBD2
CDR3 DNA: TGCGCCAGCAGCCTGACTAGCGGGAACCCCGGGGAGCTGTTTTTT
CDR3 protein: CASSLTSGNPGELFF

J gene: TRBJ2-3
V gene: TRBV7-3
clone size: many
D gene: NA
CDR3 DNA: TGTGCCAGCAGCTCTTCAATGGTCGATACGCAGTATTTT
CDR3 protein: CASSSSMVDTQYF

J gene: TRBJ2-5
V gene: TRBV20-1
clone size: many
D gene: NA
CDR3 DNA: TGCGCGGATCAAGAGACCCAGTACTTC
CDR3 protein: CADQETQYF

J gene: TRBJ1-5
V gene: TRBV6-1
clone size: NA
D gene: NA
CDR3 DNA: TGTGCCAGCAGGCCCTGGGACAATCAGCCCCAGCATTTT
CDR3 protein: CASRPWDNQPQHF

J gene: TRBJ1-1
V gene: TRBV12-5
clone size: many
D gene: NA
CDR3 DNA: TGTGCTAGTGGTTTGAGAGAGACCGACGAAGCTTTCTTT
CDR3 protein: CASGLRETDEAFF

J gene: TRBJ2-1
V gene: TRBV10-3
clone size: many
D gene: NA
CDR3 DNA: TGTGCCATCAGTGACGCGAGTAGGGCGGGTACTAGCAAGGATGAGCAGTTCTTC
CDR3 protein: CAISDASRAGTSKDEQFF

J gene: TRBJ2-2
V gene: TRBV3-1
clone size: few
D gene: NA
CDR3 DNA: TGTGCCAGCAGCCAAAGGACGATCCGGGACACCGGGGAGCTGTTTTTT
CDR3 protein: CASSQRTIRDTGELFF

J gene: TRBJ2-1
V gene: TRBV7-9
clone size: many
D gene: NA
CDR3 DNA: TGTGCCAGCAGCCCTGCCGGGGGACAAAAGAGGAATGAGCAGTTCTTC
CDR3 protein: CASSPAGGQKRNEQFF

J gene: TRBJ1-5
V gene: TRBV30
clone size: many
D gene: NA
CDR3 DNA: TGTGCCTGGAGTGTACGGCAGAATCAGCCCCAGCATTTT
CDR3 protein: CAWSVRQNQPQHF

J gene: TRBJ2-1
V gene: TRBV7-7
clone size: many
D gene: NA
CDR3 DNA: TGTGCCAGCAGCTCCTCCGCCTACAATGAGCAGTTCTTC
CDR3 protein: CASSSSAYNEQFF

J gene: TRBJ2-2
V gene: TRBV6-1
clone size: many
D gene: NA
CDR3 DNA: TGTGCCAGCACCCTAAACAGGGTGCGCACCGGGGAGCTGTTTTTT
CDR3 protein: CASTLNRVRTGELFF

J gene: TRBJ2-7
V gene: TRBV28
clone size: many
D gene: TRBD1
CDR3 DNA: TGTGCCACCCACTCCGGGACAGGGAACGAGCAGTACTTC
CDR3 protein: CATHSGTGNEQYF

J gene: TRBJ2-3
V gene: TRBV6-2/TRBV6-3
clone size: many
D gene: TRBD1
CDR3 DNA: TGTGCCAGCAGCGGACAGGGGGTAGCATGGACAGATACGCAGTATTTT
CDR3 protein: CASSGQGVAWTDTQYF

J gene: TRBJ2-1
V gene: TRBV5-1
clone size: many
D gene: TRBD2
CDR3 DNA: TGCGCCAGCAGCTTGAGCCTTCTTGCGGGAGTAAAAAATGAGCAGTTCTTC
CDR3 protein: CASSLSLLAGVKNEQFF

J gene: TRBJ2-1
V gene: TRBV15
clone size: NA
D gene: TRBD2
CDR3 DNA: TGTGCCACCCGCCGTGGGAGGGAAAATGAGCAGTTCTTC
CDR3 protein: CATRRGRENEQFF

J gene: TRBJ1-2
V gene: TRBV2
clone size: NA
D gene: TRBD1
CDR3 DNA: TGTGCCAGCAGTGAAACCCCACAGGGGGCTCGTGGCTACACCTTC
CDR3 protein: CASSETPQGARGYTF

J gene: TRBJ1-2
V gene: TRBV10-3
clone size: few
D gene: NA
CDR3 DNA: TGTGCCATCAGTGACGACAGCTTAAACTATGGCTACACCTTC
CDR3 protein: CAISDDSLNYGYTF

J gene: TRBJ2-7
V gene: TRBV10-3
clone size: many
D gene: TRBD1
CDR3 DNA: TGTGCCATCAGTATTACCGGGACAGGGCAGCAGTACTTC
CDR3 protein: CAISITGTGQQYF

J gene: TRBJ2-1
V gene: TRBV20-1
clone size: many
D gene: TRBD2
CDR3 DNA: TGCAGTCATTCGTTTAGCGGGAGGTGGGACAATGAGCAGTTCTTC
CDR3 protein: CSHSFSGRWDNEQFF

J gene: TRBJ1-5
V gene: TRBV11-2
clone size: many
D gene: NA
CDR3 DNA: TGTGCCAGCAGCTTAGAAAATCAACAGCCCCAGCATTTT
CDR3 protein: CASSLENQQPQHF

J gene: TRBJ2-3
V gene: TRBV12-3/TRBV12-4
clone size: few
D gene: TRBD1
CDR3 DNA: TGTGCCAGCGGAGGGAGAATCGGGACAGGGCAGTATTTT
CDR3 protein: CASGGRIGTGQYF

J gene: TRBJ2-5
V gene: TRBV11-2
clone size: many
D gene: NA
CDR3 DNA: TGTGCCAGCAGCCGTCGCGGGGCGGGATTACAAGAGACCCAGTACTTC
CDR3 protein: CASSRRGAGLQETQYF

J gene: TRBJ2-5
V gene: TRBV18
clone size: many
D gene: NA
CDR3 DNA: TGTGCCAGCTCATCCAAAGAGACCCAGTACTTC
CDR3 protein: CASSSKETQYF

J gene: TRBJ2-6
V gene: TRBV20-1
clone size: many
D gene: NA
CDR3 DNA: TGCAGTGCTAGCCTCAGGATACCTGGGGCCAACGTCCTGACTTTC
CDR3 protein: CSASLRIPGANVLTF

J gene: TRBJ2-5
V gene: TRBV18
clone size: many
D gene: NA
CDR3 DNA: TGTGCCAGCTCACCAGACAGCCAAGAGACCCAGTACTTC
CDR3 protein: CASSPDSQETQYF

J gene: TRBJ1-2
V gene: TRBV5-1
clone size: many
D gene: NA
CDR3 DNA: TGCGCCAGCAGCTTCTCCACGGACACCTTCGGCAATGGCTACACCTTC
CDR3 protein: CASSFSTDTFGNGYTF

J gene: TRBJ2-1
V gene: TRBV10-3
clone size: NA
D gene: NA
CDR3 DNA: TGTGCCATCAGCCTACTTGGAACTAGCACTAGCTCCTACAATGAGCAGTTCTTC
CDR3 protein: CAISLLGTSTSSYNEQFF

J gene: TRBJ2-3
V gene: TRBV9
clone size: NA
D gene: NA
CDR3 DNA: TGTGCCAGCAGCGTAGGAGGTGCGACTAGCACAGATACGCAGTATTTT
CDR3 protein: CASSVGGATSTDTQYF

J gene: TRBJ2-1
V gene: TRBV30
clone size: many
D gene: TRBD2
CDR3 DNA: TGTGCCTGGAGCGATATCCAGGGACTAGCGAAACCCCTCTTC
CDR3 protein: CAWSDIQGLAKPLF

J gene: TRBJ2-3
V gene: TRBV20-1
clone size: many
D gene: NA
CDR3 DNA: TGCAGTGCGGAGACTTTAGTTTTACCGACAGATACGCAGTATTTT
CDR3 protein: CSAETLVLPTDTQYF

J gene: TRBJ2-1
V gene: TRBV28
clone size: NA
D gene: NA
CDR3 DNA: TGTGCCAGCAACCCTCTCGCAGGAAGCTCCTACAATGAGCAGTTCTTC
CDR3 protein: CASNPLAGSSYNEQFF

J gene: TRBJ1-5
V gene: TRBV6-6
clone size: many
D gene: NA
CDR3 DNA: TGTGCCAGCAGTTCGGGTCAAGGAGGGTCCCCCAATCAGCCCCAGCATTTT
CDR3 protein: CASSSGQGGSPNQPQHF

J gene: TRBJ1-3
V gene: TRBV20-1
clone size: NA
D gene: NA
CDR3 DNA: TGCAGTGCTAGACCCCCGAGCTCTGGAAACACCATATATTTT
CDR3 protein: CSARPPSSGNTIYF

J gene: TRBJ1-6
V gene: TRBV5-1
clone size: many
D gene: TRBD1
CDR3 DNA: TGCGCCAGCAGCCCCTCCAGGGGGTCCAATTCACCCCTCCACTTT
CDR3 protein: CASSPSRGSNSPLHF

J gene: TRBJ2-3
V gene: TRBV27
clone size: NA
D gene: NA
CDR3 DNA: TGTGCCAGCAGTACGACTCTGAGCACAGATACGCAGTATTTT
CDR3 protein: CASSTTLSTDTQYF

J gene: TRBJ2-7
V gene: TRBV28
clone size: many
D gene: NA
CDR3 DNA: TGTGCCAGCAGCGGATCATTCCACGAGCAGTACTTC
CDR3 protein: CASSGSFHEQYF

J gene: TRBJ2-3
V gene: TRBV7-8
clone size: many
D gene: TRBD1
CDR3 DNA: TGTGCCAGCAGCCCCAGGGGGCGCGTAACGACAGATACGCAGTATTTT
CDR3 protein: CASSPRGRVTTDTQYF

J gene: TRBJ2-2
V gene: TRBV7-6
clone size: NA
D gene: NA
CDR3 DNA: TGTGCCGGCAGCTTATCCCACCGCAGGGCGAACACCGGGGAGCTGTTTTTT
CDR3 protein: CAGSLSHRRANTGELFF

J gene: TRBJ2-3
V gene: TRBV5-1
clone size: few
D gene: NA
CDR3 DNA: TGCGCCAGCAGCTTGGTTAGCGGTTCGGGGATAGATACGCAGTATTTT
CDR3 protein: CASSLVSGSGIDTQYF

J gene: TRBJ2-7
V gene: TRBV7-8
clone size: NA
D gene: TRBD1
CDR3 DNA: TGTGCCAGCAGCTCGGACAGGGTCCTAACCGGGGGCGAGCAGTACTTC
CDR3 protein: CASSSDRVLTGGEQYF

J gene: TRBJ2-7
V gene: TRBV5-1
clone size: many
D gene: NA
CDR3 DNA: TGCGCCAGCAGCTTGGACGGACAAGTCGCTGAGCAGTACTTC
CDR3 protein: CASSLDGQVAEQYF

J gene: TRBJ1-4
V gene: TRBV5-1
clone size: NA
D gene: NA
CDR3 DNA: TGCGCCAGCAGCTCGGGACCGGGACGGGCTAATGAAAAACTGTTTTTT
CDR3 protein: CASSSGPGRANEKLFF

J gene: TRBJ2-1
V gene: TRBV7-7
clone size: NA
D gene: NA
CDR3 DNA: TGTGCCAGCAGCTTAGGGCCGACCAATGAGCAGTTCTTC
CDR3 protein: CASSLGPTNEQFF

J gene: TRBJ1-4
V gene: TRBV6-2/TRBV6-3
clone size: many
D gene: NA
CDR3 DNA: TGTGCCAGCAGTTACTCGAAGAACCCGGAAAAACTGTTTTTT
CDR3 protein: CASSYSKNPEKLFF

J gene: TRBJ2-7
V gene: TRBV5-1
clone size: many
D gene: NA
CDR3 DNA: TGCGCCAGCAGTCTGACTGGTGTCAACCCCTACGAGCAGTACTTC
CDR3 protein: CASSLTGVNPYEQYF

J gene: TRBJ1-3
V gene: TRBV4-2
clone size: many
D gene: TRBD1
CDR3 DNA: TGTGCCAGCAGCCAAGAGAGACCAGGACAGGGGAGGATCAGCTCTGGAAACACCATATATTTT
CDR3 protein: CASSQERPGQGRISSGNTIYF

J gene: TRBJ1-3
V gene: TRBV3-1
clone size: NA
D gene: NA
CDR3 DNA: TGTGCCAGCAGCCAAGGTCCCTGGACAGCCTCTGGAAACACCATATATTTT
CDR3 protein: CASSQGPWTASGNTIYF

J gene: TRBJ1-1
V gene: TRBV12-3/TRBV12-4
clone size: many
D gene: NA
CDR3 DNA: TGTGCCAGCAGTTTTGGCTTCTGGAACACTGAAGCTTTCTTT
CDR3 protein: CASSFGFWNTEAFF

J gene: TRBJ1-1
V gene: TRBV28
clone size: NA
D gene: TRBD1
CDR3 DNA: TGTGCCAGCAGTTGGGGGCAGGGGGCACGGACTGAAGCTTTCTTT
CDR3 protein: CASSWGQGARTEAFF

J gene: TRBJ1-1
V gene: TRBV30
clone size: many
D gene: TRBD1
CDR3 DNA: TGTGCCTGGAGTGTAATTCCCGGACAGGGGAATTCTGAAGCTTTCTTT
CDR3 protein: CAWSVIPGQGNSEAFF

J gene: TRBJ2-2
V gene: TRBV5-5
clone size: few
D gene: NA
CDR3 DNA: TGTGCCAGCAGCCCGGTTCAGGCCAACACCGGGGAGCTGTTTTTT
CDR3 protein: CASSPVQANTGELFF

J gene: TRBJ1-1
V gene: TRBV28
clone size: medium-sized
D gene: NA
CDR3 DNA: TGTGCCAGCAGTTTATCCCGCTGGGGGGTGAACACTGAAGCTTTCTTT
CDR3 protein: CASSLSRWGVNTEAFF

J gene: TRBJ1-2
V gene: TRBV5-1
clone size: many
D gene: NA
CDR3 DNA: TGCGCCAGCAGCAGAGTAGGGGCTGACTATGGCTACACCTTC
CDR3 protein: CASSRVGADYGYTF

J gene: TRBJ2-7
V gene: TRBV11-2
clone size: many
D gene: TRBD1
CDR3 DNA: TGTGCCAGCAGCTTGAACAGGGGGCAGACCTACGAGCAGTACTTC
CDR3 protein: CASSLNRGQTYEQYF

J gene: TRBJ2-4
V gene: TRBV28
clone size: NA
D gene: NA
CDR3 DNA: TGTGCCAGCACCCCCGCAGGGCTACCCACCAAAAACATTCAGTACTTC
CDR3 protein: CASTPAGLPTKNIQYF